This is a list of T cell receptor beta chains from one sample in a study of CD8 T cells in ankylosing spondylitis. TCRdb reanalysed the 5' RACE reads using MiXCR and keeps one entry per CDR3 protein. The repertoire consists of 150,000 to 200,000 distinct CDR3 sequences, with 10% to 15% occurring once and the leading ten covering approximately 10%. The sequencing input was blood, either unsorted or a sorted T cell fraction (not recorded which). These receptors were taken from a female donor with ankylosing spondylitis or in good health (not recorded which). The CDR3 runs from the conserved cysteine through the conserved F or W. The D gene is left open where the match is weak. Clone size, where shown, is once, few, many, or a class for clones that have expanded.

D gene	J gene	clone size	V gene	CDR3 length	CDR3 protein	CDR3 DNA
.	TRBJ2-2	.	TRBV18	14	CASSPQGQSGELFF	TGTGCCAGCTCACCGCAAGGACAGTCGGGGGAGCTGTTTTTT
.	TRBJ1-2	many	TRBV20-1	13	CSARDSFNYGYTF	TGCAGTGCTAGAGATAGCTTTAACTATGGCTACACCTTC
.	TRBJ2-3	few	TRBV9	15	CASSELGQGADTQYF	TGTGCCAGCAGCGAGTTGGGGCAGGGTGCAGATACGCAGTATTTT
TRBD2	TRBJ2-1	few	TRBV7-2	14	CAAKKSGTGNEQFF	TGTGCCGCAAAAAAAAGCGGGACGGGCAATGAGCAGTTCTTC
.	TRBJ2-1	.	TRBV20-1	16	CCARDPSSDSYNEQFF	TGCTGTGCTAGAGATCCCTCTAGCGACTCCTACAATGAGCAGTTCTTC
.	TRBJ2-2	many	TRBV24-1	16	CATSDFAQGNTGELFF	TGTGCCACCAGTGATTTTGCACAGGGGAACACCGGGGAGCTGTTTTTT
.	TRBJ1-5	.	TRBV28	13	CASRPDTLVPQHF	TGTGCCAGCAGGCCCGACACCTTGGTGCCCCAGCATTTT
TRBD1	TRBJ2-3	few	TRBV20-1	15	CSATGGPGTTDTQYF	TGCAGTGCTACAGGGGGACCCGGTACCACAGATACGCAGTATTTT
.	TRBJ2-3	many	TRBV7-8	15	CASSLGLTGRNTQYF	TGTGCCAGCAGCTTAGGCCTGACAGGGAGGAATACGCAGTATTTT
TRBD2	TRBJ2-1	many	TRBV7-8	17	CASSFRGRTSSYNEQFF	TGTGCCAGCAGCTTTCGCGGGAGGACCAGCTCCTACAATGAGCAGTTCTTC
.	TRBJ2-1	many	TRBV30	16	CAWSAIGDPAYNEQFF	TGTGCCTGGAGCGCGATTGGGGACCCTGCCTACAATGAGCAGTTCTTC
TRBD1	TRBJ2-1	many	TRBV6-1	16	CASRTMDRGDNHEQFF	TGTGCCAGCAGGACTATGGACAGGGGGGATAATCATGAGCAGTTCTTC
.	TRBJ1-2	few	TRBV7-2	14	CASSPGGGSRGYTF	TGTGCCAGCAGCCCAGGTGGGGGATCGCGTGGCTACACCTTC
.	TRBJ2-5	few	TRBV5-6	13	CASSLLSGETQYF	TGTGCCAGCAGCTTGTTGTCCGGGGAGACCCAGTACTTC
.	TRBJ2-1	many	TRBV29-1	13	CSVRDTPYNEQFF	TGCAGCGTTCGGGACACTCCCTACAATGAGCAGTTCTTC
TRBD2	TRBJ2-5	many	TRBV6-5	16	CASSFYPLAGQETQYF	TGTGCCAGCAGTTTCTACCCACTAGCGGGACAGGAGACCCAGTACTTC
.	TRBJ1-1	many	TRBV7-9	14	CASSLEVSGAQVFF	TGTGCCAGCAGCTTAGAGGTGTCGGGCGCCCAGGTTTTCTTT
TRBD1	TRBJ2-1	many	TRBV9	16	CASSVRGDRGGNEQFF	TGTGCCAGCAGCGTACGTGGGGACAGGGGGGGGAATGAGCAGTTCTTC
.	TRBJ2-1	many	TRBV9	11	CASGNGDEQFF	TGTGCCAGCGGCAATGGGGATGAGCAGTTCTTC
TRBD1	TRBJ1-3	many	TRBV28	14	CASTGTGGGNTIYF	TGTGCCAGCACCGGGACAGGGGGAGGAAACACCATATATTTT
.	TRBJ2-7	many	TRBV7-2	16	CASSLGIAVGDYEQYF	TGTGCCAGCAGCTTGGGAATAGCGGTGGGGGACTACGAGCAGTACTTC
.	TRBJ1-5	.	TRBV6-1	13	CASSTGGNQPQHF	TGTGCCAGCAGCACGGGAGGAAATCAGCCCCAGCATTTT
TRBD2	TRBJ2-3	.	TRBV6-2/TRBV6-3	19	CASSYWGETSGRLTDTQYF	TGTGCCAGCAGTTACTGGGGTGAGACTAGCGGGAGGTTGACAGATACGCAGTATTTT
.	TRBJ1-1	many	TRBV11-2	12	CASSSGDTEAFF	TGTGCCAGCAGCTCTGGGGACACTGAAGCTTTCTTT
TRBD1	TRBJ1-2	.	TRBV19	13	CASSYDRAAGYTF	TGTGCCAGTAGCTACGACAGGGCGGCTGGCTACACCTTC
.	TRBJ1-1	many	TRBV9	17	CASSLPSTGLMNTEAFF	TGTGCCAGCAGCCTCCCCTCAACGGGGCTAATGAACACTGAAGCTTTCTTT
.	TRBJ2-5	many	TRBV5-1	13	CASSVGSSETQYF	TGCGCCAGCAGCGTCGGGAGTAGCGAGACCCAGTACTTC
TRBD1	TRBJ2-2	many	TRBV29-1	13	CSVERTGAGELFF	TGCAGCGTTGAAAGAACAGGGGCCGGGGAGCTGTTTTTT
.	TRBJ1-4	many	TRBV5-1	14	CASSLGGIQEKLFF	TGCGCCAGCAGCTTGGGCGGTATCCAAGAAAAACTGTTTTTT
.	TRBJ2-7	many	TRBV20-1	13	CSARGIRDYEQYF	TGCAGTGCTAGAGGAATTCGGGACTACGAGCAGTACTTC
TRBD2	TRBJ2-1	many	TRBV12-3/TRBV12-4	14	CASDTSGRGNEQFF	TGTGCCAGCGATACTAGCGGGAGGGGCAATGAGCAGTTCTTC
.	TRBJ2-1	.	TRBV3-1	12	CASSQAGDEQFF	TGTGCCAGCAGCCAAGCGGGGGATGAGCAGTTCTTC
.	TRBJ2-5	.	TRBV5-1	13	CASSTGGQETQYF	TGCGCCAGCAGCACCGGGGGCCAAGAGACCCAGTACTTC
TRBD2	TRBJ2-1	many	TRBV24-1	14	CATRGLAGENEQFF	TGTGCCACCAGAGGACTAGCGGGAGAGAATGAGCAGTTCTTC
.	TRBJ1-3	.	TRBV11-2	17	CASSLDHRGASGNTIYF	TGTGCCAGCAGCTTAGATCATCGGGGGGCGTCAGGAAACACCATATATTTT
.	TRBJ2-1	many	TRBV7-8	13	CASSPGGPNEQFF	TGTGCCAGCAGCCCCGGGGGCCCAAATGAGCAGTTCTTC
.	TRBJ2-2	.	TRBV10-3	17	CAISESSGTENTGELFF	TGTGCCATCAGTGAGTCGTCCGGGACGGAGAACACCGGGGAGCTGTTTTTT
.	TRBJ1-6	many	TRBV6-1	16	CASSEWHRADNSPLHF	TGTGCCAGCAGTGAATGGCACAGGGCGGATAATTCACCCCTCCACTTT
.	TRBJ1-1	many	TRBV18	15	CASSPLPTTNTEAFF	TGTGCCAGCTCACCACTCCCGACTACGAACACTGAAGCTTTCTTT
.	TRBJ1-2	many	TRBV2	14	CAIPPAAYGYGYTF	TGTGCCATCCCCCCTGCAGCGTACGGCTATGGCTACACCTTC
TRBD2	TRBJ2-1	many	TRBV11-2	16	CASSLVIGGGYNEQFF	TGTGCCAGCAGCTTAGTAATCGGGGGAGGGTACAATGAGCAGTTCTTC
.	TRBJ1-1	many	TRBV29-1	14	CSVWDQRKNTEAFF	TGCAGCGTTTGGGACCAGAGGAAGAACACTGAAGCTTTCTTT
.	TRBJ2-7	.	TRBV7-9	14	CASSLEVALHEQYF	TGTGCCAGCAGCTTAGAGGTAGCGTTGCACGAGCAGTACTTC
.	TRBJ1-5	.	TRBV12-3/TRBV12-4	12	CASSLNAQPQHF	TGTGCCAGCAGTTTAAATGCGCAGCCCCAGCATTTT
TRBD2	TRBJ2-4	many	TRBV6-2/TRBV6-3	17	CASSYGGLAGDANIQYF	TGTGCCAGCAGTTACGGTGGACTAGCGGGGGACGCAAACATTCAGTACTTC
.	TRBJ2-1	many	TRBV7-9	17	CASSPFERRDTYNEQFF	TGTGCCAGCAGCCCCTTTGAGAGGCGGGACACCTACAATGAGCAGTTCTTC
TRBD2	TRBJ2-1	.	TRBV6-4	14	CASSAGGPPHEQFF	TGTGCCAGCAGTGCGGGGGGACCGCCCCATGAGCAGTTCTTC
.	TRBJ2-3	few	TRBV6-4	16	CASSDGAGASTDTQYF	TGTGCCAGCAGTGATGGAGCAGGGGCTAGCACAGATACGCAGTATTTT
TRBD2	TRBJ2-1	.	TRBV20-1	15	CSARDVGRANNEQFF	TGCAGTGCTAGAGATGTCGGGAGGGCTAACAATGAGCAGTTCTTC
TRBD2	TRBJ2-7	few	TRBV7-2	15	CASSLGSGNSYEQYF	TGTGCCAGCAGCTTAGGTAGCGGGAACTCCTACGAGCAGTACTTC
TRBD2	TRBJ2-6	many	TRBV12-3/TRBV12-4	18	CASSLARTSDSGANVLTF	TGTGCCAGCAGTTTAGCACGGACTAGCGACTCTGGGGCCAACGTCCTGACTTTC
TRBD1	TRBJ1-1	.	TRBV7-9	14	CASSFTGATTEAFF	TGTGCCAGCAGCTTTACAGGGGCGACCACTGAAGCTTTCTTT
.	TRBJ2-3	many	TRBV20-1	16	CSAGKRPGSYTDTQYF	TGCAGTGCTGGAAAACGGCCCGGGTCCTACACAGATACGCAGTATTTT
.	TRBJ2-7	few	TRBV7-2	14	CASSLVDTRREQYF	TGTGCCAGCAGCTTAGTGGACACTAGACGAGAGCAGTACTTC